These 7 T cell receptor beta chains were sequenced from one sample in a study of OX40 agonist ivuxolimab in advanced cancers. Using immunoSEQ multiplex PCR, the repertoire was profiled, and TCRdb retains in-frame clones only, with some absent. The sample lists over 60,000 clones; almost 85% were seen once. Sequencing was performed on CD4+ or CD8+ T cells sorted from blood, taken in a trial of the OX40 agonist ivuxolimab. These receptors came from an adult with an advanced solid tumor such as melanoma, head and neck, liver or kidney cancer.

CDR3 region: CASSTLAGTPGVNEQYF. The CDR3, as DNA: TGCGCCAGCAGCACTCTAGCGGGCACCCCGGGGGTTAACGAGCAGTACTTC. The V and J genes are TRBV5-1 and TRBJ2-7; TRBD2 matches 8 bases. V trimming: 4 bases; J trimming: 5 bases; junction bases outside the gene matches: 17. The length of the CDR3 is 17 residues. Looked up from germline, CDR1 is SGHRS and CDR2 is YFSETQ.

The chain employs TRBV7-2 and TRBJ2-1, with 12 bases matching TRBD2. Germline trimming cut 5 bases from V and 3 bases from J; bases unmatched to any gene: 5. The CDR3 spans 16 residues. The germline V gene encodes CDR1 SGHTA and CDR2 FQGNSA. The CDR3 spells CASSLRLAGVYNEQFF. Here the CDR3 DNA reads TGTGCCAGCAGCCTCAGACTAGCGGGGGTCTACAATGAGCAGTTCTTC. Together with reference TRBV7-2 and TRBJ2-1, the CDR3 gives the full variable domain: GAGVSQSPSNKVTEKGKDVELRCDPISGHTALYWYRQSLGQGLEFLIYFQGNSAPDKSGLPSDRFSAERTGGSVSTLTIQRTQQEDSAVYLCASSLRLAGVYNEQFFGPGTRLTVL.

V usage is TRBV28 and J usage is TRBJ1-1; D not certain. The germline V gene has CDR1 MDHEN and CDR2 SYDVKM. V gave up 5 bases and J gave up 0 bases, with 10 bases separating them. CDR3 length: 14 amino acids. DNA of the CDR3: TGTGCCAGCAGTCCCCTTCAAGTGAACACTGAAGCTTTCTTT. Translated: CASSPLQVNTEAFF.

This rearrangement joins TRBV7-6 to TRBJ1-5; no reliable D call. Trimming pared 1 base from V and 5 bases from J, leaving 6 bases between. The CDR3 runs to 13 residues. CDR1 is SGHVS, CDR2 FNYEAQ, per germline. The CDR3: CASSLVVDQPQHF. The DNA of the CDR3 is TGTGCCAGCAGCTTAGTGGTGGATCAGCCCCAGCATTTT.

V gene TRBV7-2 combines with J gene TRBJ2-7; D uncertain. The germline CDR1 and CDR2 sequences are SGHTA and FQGNSA. V was trimmed by 1 base and J by 6 bases, leaving 7 bases between them. This CDR3 region has 12 residues. CDR3 sequence (DNA): TGTGCCAGCAGCTTAGAGCTAGGCGAGCAGTACTTC. This encodes CASSLELGEQYF.

The chain uses TRBV7-2 and TRBJ1-5, with 8 positions matching TRBD1. There are 14 residues in the CDR3. Trimming at V came to 5 bases and at J to 7 bases, leaving 7 bases not matched to a gene. The V gene's germline CDR1 is SGHTA and CDR2 FQGNSA. The CDR3 bases are TGTGCCAGCAGCGCGCAGGGGGCTGGACAGCCCCAGCATTTT. Its protein product is CASSAQGAGQPQHF.

The chain employs TRBV11-2 and TRBJ1-2; D may be TRBD1 (5 bases). Germline V lookup: CDR1 SGHAT, CDR2 FQNNGV. With 5 bases removed from V and 0 bases from J, the gap between germline ends came to 10 bases. The CDR3 is 14 residues long. CDR3: CASSAGTPNYGYTF. DNA for the CDR3: TGTGCCAGCAGCGCCGGGACGCCTAACTATGGCTACACCTTC.